These 18 T cell receptor beta chains came from one sample sequenced in a study of cytomegalovirus exposure and HLA in healthy donors. Use of 60 Vbeta and 13 Jbeta primers characterized the PCR. Using immunoSEQ multiplex PCR, the repertoire was profiled, and TCRdb retains in-frame clones only, with some absent. The profile covers roughly 100,000 clones, with roughly 83% appearing a single time and around 2.6% taken by the ten largest. Sequencing used PBMCs. The receptors stem from a man between 35 and 55 years old in good health and CMV-seronegative.

The chain carries TRBV7-3 and TRBJ1-3; D unclear. Per germline, CDR1 SGHTA and CDR2 FQGTGA. The CDR3 covers 15 residues. V was clipped by 3 bases and J by 2 bases, with 11 bases between them. In DNA form, the CDR3 reads TGTGCCAGCAGCTTTTTTGAGGTTGCTGGAAACACCATATATTTT. This codes for CASSFFEVAGNTIYF.

The table lists this clone with a count of one. This sequence joins TRBV2 and TRBJ1-5, with D hard to call. Germline V CDR1 and CDR2: SNHLY, FYNNEI. The CDR3 is 13 residues long. With 0 bases removed from V and 3 bases from J, the gap between germline ends came to 3 bases. CDR3 sequence reads: CASSEASNQPQHF. As DNA, the CDR3 is TGTGCCAGCAGTGAAGCCTCCAATCAGCCCCAGCATTTT.

This chain connects TRBV7-3 to TRBJ2-2; D uncertain. Germline V gives CDR1 SGHTA, CDR2 FQGTGA. The CDR3 runs 16 residues. Trimming took off 0 bases at V and 6 bases at J, with 14 bases between the two ends. The DNA of the CDR3 is TGTGCCAGCAGCTTAACGGGCGCCCTCACACCCGGGGAGCTGTTTTTT. This codes for CASSLTGALTPGELFF.

This sequence joins TRBV27 and TRBJ2-1; a possible D gene is TRBD2 (7 bases). Per the germline V gene, CDR1 is MNHEY and CDR2 is SMNVEV (reference sequence). V was trimmed by 4 bases and J by 6 bases, leaving 28 bases between them. The CDR3 is 19 residues long. The CDR3 protein is CASSSPLTLGGGGLNEQFF. The CDR3, as DNA: TGTGCCAGCAGTTCACCACTCACCCTGGGGGGGGGCGGACTCAATGAGCAGTTCTTC.

V gene TRBV9 combines with J gene TRBJ2-1, with a tentative D call TRBD2 (6 bases). The length of the CDR3 is 15 residues. Germline CDR1 and CDR2: SGDLS and YYNGEE. V gave up 3 bases and J gave up 6 bases, with 16 bases separating them. The chain's CDR3 is CASSAVGGSINEQFF. CDR3 sequence (DNA): TGTGCCAGCAGCGCGGTCGGGGGATCGATCAATGAGCAGTTCTTC.

The chain combines TRBV28 with TRBJ1-1; no clear D. V was shortened by 5 bases and J by 9 bases, with 16 bases between the two germline ends. CDR3 length: 13 amino acids. CDR1 is MDHEN and CDR2 is SYDVKM in the germline V gene. CDR3 DNA: TGTGCCAGCAGTGAGGGAGGGCTGCGGAAAGCTTTCTTT. Translated, it gives CASSEGGLRKAFF. The entire variable domain, with the rest obtained from reference TRBV28 and TRBJ1-1, is as follows: DVKVTQSSRYLVKRTGEKVFLECVQDMDHENMFWYRQDPGLGLRLIYFSYDVKMKEKGDIPEGYSVSREKKERFSLILESASTNQTSMYLCASSEGGLRKAFFGQGTRLTVV.

The genes are TRBV13 and TRBJ2-1; 7 bases agree with TRBD1. Germline V lookup: CDR1 PRHDT, CDR2 FYEKMQ (reference sequence). The CDR3 consists of 16 residues. The J segment lost 15 bases and the V segment lost 1 base, leaving 18 bases of the junction unmatched. The CDR3 reads CASSLARTGPHTPSFF. CDR3 nucleotide sequence: TGTGCCAGCAGCTTAGCCCGGACAGGCCCCCACACCCCCTCGTTCTTC.

The chain joins TRBV2 to TRBJ1-1, with no clear D. The CDR3 consists of 14 residues. Deletions cut 5 bases from V and 1 base from J, with 11 bases between. Per the germline V gene, CDR1 is SNHLY and CDR2 is FYNNEI. CDR3 protein: CASSQPGRNTEAFF. In DNA form, the CDR3 reads TGTGCCAGCAGTCAACCAGGTAGGAACACTGAAGCTTTCTTT.

This rearrangement joins TRBV13 to TRBJ1-1; unclear D gene. The CDR3 is 14 residues long. Trimming removed 5 bases at V and 1 base at J, with 11 bases between. The germline gives CDR1 PRHDT, CDR2 FYEKMQ (reference sequence). The CDR3 sequence is CASSPERPNTEAFF. The CDR3, as DNA: TGTGCCAGCAGCCCCGAGAGGCCGAACACTGAAGCTTTCTTT.

This chain links TRBV30 with TRBJ2-5, with D possibly being TRBD1 (6 bases). Gene TRBJ2-7 matches the end of the DNA better, so the J call may be wrong. The CDR3 has 15 amino acids. Germline V CDR1 and CDR2: GTSNPN, SVGIG (reference sequence). The CDR3 coding sequence is TGTGCCTGGACCCCGCGGACAGAGCTTACCTACGAGCAGTACTTC. Its translation: CAWTPRTELTYEQYF.

The chain has TRBV5-4 and TRBJ1-2; D might be TRBD1 (5 bases). Trimming removed 5 bases at V and 0 bases at J, with 14 bases between. This CDR3 has 15 amino acids. The V gene's germline CDR1 is SGHNT and CDR2 YYREEE (reference sequence). CDR3 DNA sequence: TGTGCCAGCAGAGTCGACAGACTGTCTAACTATGGCTACACCTTC. It encodes CASRVDRLSNYGYTF. Filled out from reference TRBV5-4 and TRBJ1-2, the complete variable domain reads ETGVTQSPTHLIKTRGQQVTLRCSSQSGHNTVSWYQQALGQGPQFIFQYYREEENGRGNFPPRFSGLQFPNYSSELNVNALELDDSALYLCASRVDRLSNYGYTFGSGTRLTVV.

J is TRBJ2-5 and V is TRBV9; tentative D call: TRBD2 (7 bases). The germline CDR1 and CDR2 sequences are SGDLS and YYNGEE. The CDR3 covers 12 residues. With 7 bases removed from V and 11 bases from J, the gap between germline ends came to 18 bases. The CDR3 reads CASSRGGGKQYF. The CDR3 DNA reads TGTGCCAGCTCCCGAGGGGGAGGGAAGCAGTACTTC.

This clone appeared once. The chain uses TRBV6-5 and TRBJ2-2; D might be TRBD1 (5 bases). Germline assignment: CDR1 MNHEY and CDR2 SVGAGI. CDR3 length: 14 amino acids. V lost 4 bases to trimming and J lost 2 bases, with 8 bases between them. CDR3 amino acids: CASSSTANTGELFF. DNA of the CDR3: TGTGCCAGCAGTTCGACAGCCAACACCGGGGAGCTGTTTTTT.

V and J are TRBV5-4 and TRBJ2-5; TRBD2 matches at 7 bases. Per the germline V gene, CDR1 is SGHNT and CDR2 is YYREEE (reference sequence). After removal of 4 bases from V and 4 bases from J, the junction contained 19 bases not matched to a gene. This CDR3 contains 18 residues. This chain's CDR3 is CASSPYVGGGTRRETQYF. Here the CDR3 DNA reads TGTGCCAGCAGCCCATACGTCGGCGGGGGTACCCGTCGAGAGACCCAGTACTTC.

The CDR3 here is CAISPASGYEQYF. Written as DNA, the CDR3 is TGTGCCATCAGTCCAGCTAGCGGCTACGAGCAGTACTTC. The chain combines TRBV10-3 with TRBJ2-7; 7 bases are a match to TRBD2. CDR1 and CDR2 from the germline V gene are ENHRY and SYGVKD. The CDR3 sequence is 13 residues long. V lost 5 bases, J lost 3 bases, and 4 bases stayed unmatched.

The V call is TRBV5-4, the J call TRBJ1-2; 7 bases are a match to TRBD1. This CDR3 contains 16 residues. CDR1 and CDR2 (germline): SGHNT, YYREEE (reference sequence). V lost 4 bases, J lost 4 bases, and 13 bases stayed unmatched. The chain's CDR3 is CASSPGLTGRSYGYTF. Written as DNA, the CDR3 is TGTGCCAGCAGCCCAGGACTGACAGGGCGATCCTATGGCTACACCTTC.

In this sample, this clone turned up once. The chain couples TRBV7-9 to TRBJ1-2; the match to TRBD1 covers 8 bases. The ends lost 5 bases at V and 5 bases at J; junction bases unmatched: 10. The CDR3 consists of 15 residues. CDR1 and CDR2 from the germline V gene are SEHNR and FQNEAQ (reference sequence). CDR3 protein: CASSADRAGLYGYTF. The DNA of the CDR3 is TGTGCCAGCAGCGCGGACAGGGCAGGACTGTATGGCTACACCTTC.

J is TRBJ1-1 and V is TRBV14; 8 bases are shared with TRBD1. Germline-derived CDR1 and CDR2 are SGHDN and FVKESK. With V trimmed by 5 bases and J by 1 base, 9 bases remained unmatched. The CDR3 contains 16 residues. CDR3 sequence: CASSADGGQGNTEAFF. The CDR3 DNA follows: TGTGCCAGCAGCGCCGACGGTGGACAGGGGAACACTGAAGCTTTCTTT. Drawing the rest from reference TRBV14 and TRBJ1-1, the complete variable domain is EAGVTQFPSHSVIEKGQTVTLRCDPISGHDNLYWYRRVMGKEIKFLLHFVKESKQDESGMPNNRFLAERTGGTYSTLKVQPAELEDSGVYFCASSADGGQGNTEAFFGQGTRLTVV.